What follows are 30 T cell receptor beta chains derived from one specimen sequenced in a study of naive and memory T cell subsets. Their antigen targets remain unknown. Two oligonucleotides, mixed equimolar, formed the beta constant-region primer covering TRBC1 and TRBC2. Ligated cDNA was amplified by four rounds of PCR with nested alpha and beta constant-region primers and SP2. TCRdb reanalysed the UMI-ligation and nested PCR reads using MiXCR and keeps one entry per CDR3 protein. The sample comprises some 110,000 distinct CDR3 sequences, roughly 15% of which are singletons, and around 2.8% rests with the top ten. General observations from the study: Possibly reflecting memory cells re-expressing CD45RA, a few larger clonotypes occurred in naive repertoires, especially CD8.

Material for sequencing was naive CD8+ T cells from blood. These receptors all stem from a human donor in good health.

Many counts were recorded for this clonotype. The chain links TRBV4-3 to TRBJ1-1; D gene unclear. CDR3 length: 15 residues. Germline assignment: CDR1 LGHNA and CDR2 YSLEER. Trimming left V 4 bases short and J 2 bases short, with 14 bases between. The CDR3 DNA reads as TGCGCCAGCAGCCCAACTTATCCCCTTAACACTGAAGCTTTCTTT. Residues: CASSPTYPLNTEAFF.

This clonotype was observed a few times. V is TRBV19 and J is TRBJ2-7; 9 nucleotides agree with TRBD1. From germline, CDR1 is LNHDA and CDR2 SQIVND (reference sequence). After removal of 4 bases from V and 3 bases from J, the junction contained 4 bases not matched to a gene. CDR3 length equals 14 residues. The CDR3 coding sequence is TGTGCCAGTAGTACGCGGACAGGGGACTACGAGCAGTACTTC. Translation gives CASSTRTGDYEQYF.

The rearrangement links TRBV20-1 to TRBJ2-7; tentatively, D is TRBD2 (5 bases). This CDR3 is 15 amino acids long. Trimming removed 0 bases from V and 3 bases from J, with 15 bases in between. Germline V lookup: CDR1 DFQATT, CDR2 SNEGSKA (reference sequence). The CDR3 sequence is CSARDSALANYEQYF. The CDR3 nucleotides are TGCAGTGCTAGAGATAGCGCACTGGCCAACTACGAGCAGTACTTC.

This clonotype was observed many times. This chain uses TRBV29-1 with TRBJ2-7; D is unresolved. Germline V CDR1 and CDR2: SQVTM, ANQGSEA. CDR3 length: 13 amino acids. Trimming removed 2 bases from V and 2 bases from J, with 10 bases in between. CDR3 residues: CSVESGGAYEQYF. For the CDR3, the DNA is TGCAGCGTTGAATCGGGCGGTGCCTACGAGCAGTACTTC.

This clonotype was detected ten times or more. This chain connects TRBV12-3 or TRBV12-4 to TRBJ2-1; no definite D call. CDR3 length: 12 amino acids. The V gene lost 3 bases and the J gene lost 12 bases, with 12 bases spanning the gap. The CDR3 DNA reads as TGTGCCAGCAGTTTGGGAAGGAAGGTGCAGTTCTTC. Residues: CASSLGRKVQFF.

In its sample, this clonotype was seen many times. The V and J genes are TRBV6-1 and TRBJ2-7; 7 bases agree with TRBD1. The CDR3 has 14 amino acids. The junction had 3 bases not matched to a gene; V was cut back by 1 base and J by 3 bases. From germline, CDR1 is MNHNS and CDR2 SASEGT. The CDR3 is CASSEGQGYYEQYF. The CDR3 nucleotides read TGTGCCAGCAGTGAAGGACAGGGTTACTACGAGCAGTACTTC.

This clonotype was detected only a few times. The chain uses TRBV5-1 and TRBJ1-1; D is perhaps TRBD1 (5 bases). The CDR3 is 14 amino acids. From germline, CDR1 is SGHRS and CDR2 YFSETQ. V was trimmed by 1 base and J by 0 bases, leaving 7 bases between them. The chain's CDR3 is CASSLPGMNTEAFF. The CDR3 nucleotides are TGCGCCAGCAGCTTGCCAGGGATGAACACTGAAGCTTTCTTT.

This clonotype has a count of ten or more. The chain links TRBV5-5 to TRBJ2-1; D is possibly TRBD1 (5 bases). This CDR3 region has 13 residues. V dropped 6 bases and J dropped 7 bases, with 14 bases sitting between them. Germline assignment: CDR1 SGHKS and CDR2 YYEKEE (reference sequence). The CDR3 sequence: CASTRTPGNEQFF. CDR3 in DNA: TGTGCCAGCACCCGGACACCTGGAAATGAGCAGTTCTTC. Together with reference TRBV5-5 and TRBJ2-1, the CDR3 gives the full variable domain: DAGVTQSPTHLIKTRGQQVTLRCSPISGHKSVSWYQQVLGQGPQFIFQYYEKEERGRGNFPDRFSARQFPNYSSELNVNALLLGDSALYLCASTRTPGNEQFFGPGTRLTVL.

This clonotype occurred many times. Here the CDR3 reads CASSFTQREVPDTQYF. The DNA of the CDR3 is TGTGCCAGCAGCTTTACCCAGCGGGAGGTCCCAGATACGCAGTATTTT. The rearrangement joins TRBV7-9 to TRBJ2-3; 9 nucleotides align to TRBD2. This CDR3 spans 16 amino acids. The germline gives CDR1 SEHNR, CDR2 FQNEAQ (reference sequence). J gave up 4 bases and V 3 bases, and 8 bases lay outside the gene matches.

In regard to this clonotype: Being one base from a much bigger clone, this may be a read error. CDR3 in DNA: TGTGCCAGCAGCCCTCAGACAGGAGAGAGGTACAATGAGCAGTTCTTC. Translated: CASSPQTGERYNEQFF. The chain has TRBV12-3 or TRBV12-4 and TRBJ2-1, with D perhaps TRBD1 (6 bases). This CDR3 has 16 amino acids. V was pared by 6 bases and J by 4 bases, with 19 bases between.

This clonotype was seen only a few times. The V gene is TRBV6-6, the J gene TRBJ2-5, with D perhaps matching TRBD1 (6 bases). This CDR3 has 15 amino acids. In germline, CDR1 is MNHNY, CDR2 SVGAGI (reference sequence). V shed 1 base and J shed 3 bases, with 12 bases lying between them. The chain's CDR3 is CASSYYRDKKETQYF. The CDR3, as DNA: TGTGCCAGCAGTTACTACCGGGACAAGAAAGAGACCCAGTACTTC.

This chain's CDR3 is CASREGGDYGYTF. CDR3 bases: TGCGCCAGTAGAGAGGGGGGAGACTATGGCTACACCTTC. The chain recombines TRBV4-1 with TRBJ1-2, with a tentative D call TRBD1 (6 bases). The V and J ends lost 9 bases and 3 bases respectively, with 14 bases between them. Germline CDR1 MGHRA, CDR2 YSYEKL. The CDR3 has 13 residues.

CDR3 loop: CASSGGSINQPQHF. CDR3 nucleotides: TGTGCCAGTAGTGGCGGGTCGATCAATCAGCCCCAGCATTTT. This chain uses TRBV19 with TRBJ1-5; no definite D call. V lost 5 bases to trimming and J lost 3 bases, with 11 bases between them. Germline loops: CDR1 LNHDA, CDR2 SQIVND (reference sequence). The CDR3 is made up of 14 amino acids. Supplemented by reference TRBV19 and TRBJ1-5, the full variable domain reads DGGITQSPKYLFRKEGQNVTLSCEQNLNHDAMYWYRQDPGQGLRLIYYSQIVNDFQKGDIAEGYSVSREKKESFPLTVTSAQKNPTAFYLCASSGGSINQPQHFGDGTRLSIL.

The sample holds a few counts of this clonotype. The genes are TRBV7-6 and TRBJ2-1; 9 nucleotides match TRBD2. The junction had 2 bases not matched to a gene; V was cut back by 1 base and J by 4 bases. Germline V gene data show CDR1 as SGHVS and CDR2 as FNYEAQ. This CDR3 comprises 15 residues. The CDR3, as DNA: TGTGCCAGCAGCTTAGAACTAGCGGGTTACAATGAGCAGTTCTTC. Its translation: CASSLELAGYNEQFF.

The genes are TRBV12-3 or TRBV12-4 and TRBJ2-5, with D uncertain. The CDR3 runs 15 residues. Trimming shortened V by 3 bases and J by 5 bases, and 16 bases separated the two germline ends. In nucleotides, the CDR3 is TGTGCCAGCAGTTTTGGAGTTGCCCTTGGGGAGACCCAGTACTTC. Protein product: CASSFGVALGETQYF.

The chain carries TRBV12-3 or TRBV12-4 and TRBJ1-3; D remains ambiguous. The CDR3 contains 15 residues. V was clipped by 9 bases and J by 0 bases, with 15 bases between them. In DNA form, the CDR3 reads TGTGCCAGTGCCATGGTGCATAGCTCTGGAAACACCATATATTTT. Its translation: CASAMVHSSGNTIYF.

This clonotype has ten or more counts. DNA of the CDR3: TGTGCCAGCCGTACCGCGGGGGCAGGGGAGCAGTACTTC. Translated, it gives CASRTAGAGEQYF. The chain combines TRBV7-9 with TRBJ2-7; a weak D match, TRBD2 (7 bases). V lost 8 bases and J 7 bases, leaving 18 bases between the germline ends. CDR3 size: 13 residues. Germline V CDR1 and CDR2: SEHNR, FQNEAQ (reference sequence).

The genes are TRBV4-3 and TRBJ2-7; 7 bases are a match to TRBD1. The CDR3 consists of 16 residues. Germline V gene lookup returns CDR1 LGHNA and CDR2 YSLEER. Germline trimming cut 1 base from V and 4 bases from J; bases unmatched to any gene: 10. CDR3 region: CASSQASDRERYEQYF. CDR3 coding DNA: TGCGCCAGCAGCCAAGCATCTGACAGGGAAAGGTACGAGCAGTACTTC.

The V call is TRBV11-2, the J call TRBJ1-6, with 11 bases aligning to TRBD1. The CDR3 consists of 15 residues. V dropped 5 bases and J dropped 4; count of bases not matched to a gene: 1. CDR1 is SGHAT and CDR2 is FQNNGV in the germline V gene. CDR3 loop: CASSGTGGYNSPLHF. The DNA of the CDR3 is TGTGCCAGCAGCGGGACAGGGGGGTATAATTCACCCCTCCACTTT.

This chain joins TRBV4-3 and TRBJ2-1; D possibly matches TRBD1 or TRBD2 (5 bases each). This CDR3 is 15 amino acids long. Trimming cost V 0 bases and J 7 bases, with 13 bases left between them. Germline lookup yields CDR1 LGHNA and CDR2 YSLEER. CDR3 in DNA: TGCGCCAGCAGCCAAGAGGAGAGGGGCCGTAATGAGCAGTTCTTC. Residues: CASSQEERGRNEQFF.

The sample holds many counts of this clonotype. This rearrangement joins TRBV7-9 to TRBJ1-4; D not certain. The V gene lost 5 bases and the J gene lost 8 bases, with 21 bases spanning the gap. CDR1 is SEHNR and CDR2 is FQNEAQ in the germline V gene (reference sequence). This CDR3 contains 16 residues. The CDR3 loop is CASSGRIGRQEEKLFF. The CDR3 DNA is TGTGCCAGCAGCGGCAGAATAGGGCGGCAGGAGGAAAAACTGTTTTTT.

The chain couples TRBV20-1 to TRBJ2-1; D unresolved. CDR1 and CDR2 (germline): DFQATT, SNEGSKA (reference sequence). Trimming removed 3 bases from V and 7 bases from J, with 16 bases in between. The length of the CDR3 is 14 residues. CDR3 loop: CSASSQKYPNEQFF. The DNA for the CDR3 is TGCAGTGCTAGTAGCCAAAAATACCCTAATGAGCAGTTCTTC.

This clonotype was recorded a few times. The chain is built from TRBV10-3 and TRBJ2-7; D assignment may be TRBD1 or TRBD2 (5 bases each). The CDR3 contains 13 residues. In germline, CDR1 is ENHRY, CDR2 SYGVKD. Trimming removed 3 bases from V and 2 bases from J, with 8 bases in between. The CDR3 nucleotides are TGTGCCATCAGTGACTTGGGGGCCTACGAGCAGTACTTC. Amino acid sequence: CAISDLGAYEQYF.

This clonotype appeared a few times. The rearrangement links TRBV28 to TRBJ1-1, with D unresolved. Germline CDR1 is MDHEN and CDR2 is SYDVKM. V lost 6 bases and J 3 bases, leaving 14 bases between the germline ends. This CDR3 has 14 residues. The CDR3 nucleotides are TGTGCCAGCAGCCCTTGGGGTAGGGACACTGAAGCTTTCTTT. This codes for CASSPWGRDTEAFF.

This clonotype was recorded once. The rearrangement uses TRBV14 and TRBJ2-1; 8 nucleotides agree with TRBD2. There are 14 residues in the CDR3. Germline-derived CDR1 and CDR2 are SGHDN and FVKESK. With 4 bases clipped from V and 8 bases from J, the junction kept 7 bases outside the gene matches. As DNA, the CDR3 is TGTGCCAGCAGCCTTAGCGGGATCCTCGATGAGCAGTTCTTC. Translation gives CASSLSGILDEQFF.

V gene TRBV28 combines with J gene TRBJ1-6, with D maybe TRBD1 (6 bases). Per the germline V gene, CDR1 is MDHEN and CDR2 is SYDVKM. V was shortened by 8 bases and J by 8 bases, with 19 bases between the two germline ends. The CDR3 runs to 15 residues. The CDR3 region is CASSRWGLGDSPLHF. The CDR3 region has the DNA TGTGCCAGCTCAAGATGGGGGCTCGGGGATTCACCCCTCCACTTT.

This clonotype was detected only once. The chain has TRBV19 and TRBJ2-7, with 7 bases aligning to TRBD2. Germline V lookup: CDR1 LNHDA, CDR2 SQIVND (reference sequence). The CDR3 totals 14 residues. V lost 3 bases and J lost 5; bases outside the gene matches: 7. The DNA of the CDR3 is TGTGCCAGTAGTATTGGGGAGGGATTCCACGAGCAGTACTTC. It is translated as CASSIGEGFHEQYF.

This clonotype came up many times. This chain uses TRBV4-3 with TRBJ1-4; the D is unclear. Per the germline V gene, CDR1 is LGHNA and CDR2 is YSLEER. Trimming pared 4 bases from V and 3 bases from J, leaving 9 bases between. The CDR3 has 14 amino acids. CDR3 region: CASSLDRANEKLFF. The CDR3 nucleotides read TGCGCCAGCAGCCTCGATCGGGCTAATGAAAAACTGTTTTTT.

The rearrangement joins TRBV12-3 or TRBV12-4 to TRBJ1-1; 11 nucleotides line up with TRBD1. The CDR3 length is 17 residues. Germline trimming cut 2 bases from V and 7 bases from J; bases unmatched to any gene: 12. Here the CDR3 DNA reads TGTGCCAGCAGTTTAACGCACCCCGGGACAGGGGGAATTGAAGCTTTCTTT. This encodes CASSLTHPGTGGIEAFF.

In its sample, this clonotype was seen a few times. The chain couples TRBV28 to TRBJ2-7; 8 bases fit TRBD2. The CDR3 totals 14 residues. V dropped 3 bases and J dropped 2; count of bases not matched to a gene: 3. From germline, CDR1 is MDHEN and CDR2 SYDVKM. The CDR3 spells CASSLSSGTYEQYF. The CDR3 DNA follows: TGTGCCAGCAGTTTGAGTAGCGGGACCTACGAGCAGTACTTC. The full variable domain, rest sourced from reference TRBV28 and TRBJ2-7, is DVKVTQSSRYLVKRTGEKVFLECVQDMDHENMFWYRQDPGLGLRLIYFSYDVKMKEKGDIPEGYSVSREKKERFSLILESASTNQTSMYLCASSLSSGTYEQYFGPGTRLTVT.